The source of this TCR beta chain is a study of CD8 T cells in Susac syndrome. V lost 4 bases and J 3 bases, leaving 7 bases between the germline ends. The germline CDR1 and CDR2 sequences are ENHRY and SYGVKD. The CDR3 is 13 residues long. Controls comprised healthy donors matched for age and sex. The CD8+ and CD4+ T cells were isolated magnetically using a negative isolation approach, whereas the TEMRA cells were enriched by FACS. The RNA input was about 0.45 to 1 ug, and it was reverse transcribed with random hexamers. The amplification used immunoSEQ multiplex PCR on TCR beta CDR3; it spanned 54 Vbeta and 13 Jbeta. MiXCR, applied by TCRdb to the immunoSEQ multiplex PCR reads, yields one record per CDR3 protein. The top ten clones hold over 0.25% of a sample with about 89,000 distinct CDR3 sequences, over 80% of them seen once.

What was sequenced was CD8+ T cells from PBMCs. V gene TRBV10-3 combines with J gene TRBJ1-5; D is unresolved. This receptor was taken from a human donor in good health. CDR3 nucleotide sequence: TGTGCCATCAGTGTCGGAATCAATCAGCCCCAGCATTTT. Translating it yields CAISVGINQPQHF.